These T cell receptor beta chains were read from a single sample in a study of cytomegalovirus exposure and HLA in healthy donors. Produced via immunoSEQ multiplex PCR; TCRdb's table is partial and in-frame only. The table shows 150,000 or so clones, with about two thirds occurring only once. The sample comprised PBMCs. These TCRs come from a human donor in good health. The CDR3 runs from the conserved cysteine through the conserved F or W. Fields, in order: clone size, D gene, J gene, V gene, CDR3 DNA, CDR3 protein. A D gene is named only where the DNA matches it firmly. Clone size is stated in some rows and not others, as once, few, many or a class when expanded.

clone size: -; D gene: TRBD1; J gene: TRBJ1-2; V gene: TRBV10-3; CDR3 DNA: TGTGCCATCGGGGCCGGGACAGCTGTTAACTATGGCTACACCTTC; CDR3 protein: CAIGAGTAVNYGYTF
clone size: once; D gene: TRBD2; J gene: TRBJ2-3; V gene: TRBV5-6; CDR3 DNA: TGTGCCAGCAGCGTACGAAGCGGGGGGCGGGTAGATACGCAGTATTTT; CDR3 protein: CASSVRSGGRVDTQYF
clone size: once; D gene: -; J gene: TRBJ2-7; V gene: TRBV7-2; CDR3 DNA: TGTGCTTCGGGGGGGACAGTATATTACGAGCAGTATTTC; CDR3 protein: CASGGTVYYEQYF
clone size: -; D gene: TRBD2; J gene: TRBJ2-7; V gene: TRBV9; CDR3 DNA: TGTGCCAGCTCATTAAGCGGGGGGCCCTACGAGCAGTACTTC; CDR3 protein: CASSLSGGPYEQYF
clone size: -; D gene: TRBD1; J gene: TRBJ1-2; V gene: TRBV7-2; CDR3 DNA: TGTGCCAGCAGCCCTCCGGGACAGGGATCCTTGGGCTATGGCTACACCTTC; CDR3 protein: CASSPPGQGSLGYGYTF
clone size: -; D gene: -; J gene: TRBJ2-2; V gene: TRBV19; CDR3 DNA: TGTGCCAGTAATATCGCCGGACTCAAGTACCCCGGGGAGCTGTTTTTT; CDR3 protein: CASNIAGLKYPGELFF
clone size: -; D gene: TRBD1; J gene: TRBJ2-1; V gene: TRBV7-9; CDR3 DNA: TGTGCCAGCAGCTTGTCAACCGCAACAGGGGTTTTCCCCAATGAGCAGTTCTTC; CDR3 protein: CASSLSTATGVFPNEQFF
clone size: -; D gene: -; J gene: TRBJ1-4; V gene: TRBV4-3; CDR3 DNA: TGCGCCAGCAGCCCAGCCCAGGGAAACAATGAAAAACTGTTTTTT; CDR3 protein: CASSPAQGNNEKLFF
clone size: -; D gene: TRBD1; J gene: TRBJ1-6; V gene: TRBV2; CDR3 DNA: TGTGCCAGCAGGGGGGACAGTTCACCCCTCCACTTT; CDR3 protein: CASRGDSSPLHF
clone size: -; D gene: TRBD1; J gene: TRBJ2-6; V gene: TRBV5-1; CDR3 DNA: TGCGCCAGCAGCTCAGGACAGGTCTCTGGGGCCAACGTCCTGACTTTC; CDR3 protein: CASSSGQVSGANVLTF
clone size: few; D gene: TRBD2; J gene: TRBJ2-1; V gene: TRBV2; CDR3 DNA: TGTGCCAGCAGGAGCGGGGGGGTCTACAATGAGCAGTTCTTC; CDR3 protein: CASRSGGVYNEQFF
clone size: -; D gene: TRBD2; J gene: TRBJ2-1; V gene: TRBV7-9; CDR3 DNA: TGTGCCAGCAGCTTAATTAGCGGGGGGGCGGAGGAGCAGTTCTTC; CDR3 protein: CASSLISGGAEEQFF
clone size: few; D gene: -; J gene: TRBJ1-5; V gene: TRBV2; CDR3 DNA: TGTGCCACCAGAGGAGGGGGCAATCAGCCCCAGCATTTT; CDR3 protein: CATRGGGNQPQHF
clone size: -; D gene: -; J gene: TRBJ1-6; V gene: TRBV5-6; CDR3 DNA: TGTGCCAGCAGCCCGCGGGGGCCACCAAATTCACCCCTCCACTTT; CDR3 protein: CASSPRGPPNSPLHF
clone size: -; D gene: TRBD2; J gene: TRBJ2-7; V gene: TRBV10-3; CDR3 DNA: TGTGCCATCAGTGCCCGTGGACTAGCGTACGAGCAGTACTTC; CDR3 protein: CAISARGLAYEQYF
clone size: -; D gene: TRBD2; J gene: TRBJ2-7; V gene: TRBV5-8; CDR3 DNA: TGTGCCAGCAGCTTCGGTGGGGGAGGGTTCTCCTACGAGCAGTACTTC; CDR3 protein: CASSFGGGGFSYEQYF
clone size: once; D gene: TRBD1; J gene: TRBJ2-1; V gene: TRBV6-5; CDR3 DNA: TGTGCCAGCACTAGGGGGCCATCCTACAATGAGCAGTTCTTC; CDR3 protein: CASTRGPSYNEQFF
clone size: -; D gene: -; J gene: TRBJ1-6; V gene: TRBV11-2; CDR3 DNA: TGTGCCAGCAGCTTCGGAGGGGACTATAATTCACCCCTCCACTTT; CDR3 protein: CASSFGGDYNSPLHF
clone size: few; D gene: TRBD2; J gene: TRBJ2-7; V gene: TRBV6-4; CDR3 DNA: TGTGCCAGCAGTGACATAGCGGGGGGCGGCGAGCAGTACTTC; CDR3 protein: CASSDIAGGGEQYF
clone size: -; D gene: TRBD1; J gene: TRBJ1-2; V gene: TRBV6-5; CDR3 DNA: TGTGCCAGCAGTCCCCTTGGCCAGGGGGACTATGGCTACACCTTC; CDR3 protein: CASSPLGQGDYGYTF
clone size: -; D gene: TRBD1; J gene: TRBJ1-5; V gene: TRBV6-1; CDR3 DNA: TGTGCCAGCAGTGAAATGACAGGGCGTCAGCCCCAGCATTTT; CDR3 protein: CASSEMTGRQPQHF
clone size: -; D gene: -; J gene: TRBJ1-5; V gene: TRBV5-1; CDR3 DNA: TGCGCCAGCAGCTTGGGGCCTGATCAGCCCCAGCATTTT; CDR3 protein: CASSLGPDQPQHF
clone size: -; D gene: -; J gene: TRBJ2-3; V gene: TRBV5-1; CDR3 DNA: TGCGCCAGCAGCTTGGCCACACAGCTTACAGATACGCAGTATTTT; CDR3 protein: CASSLATQLTDTQYF
clone size: -; D gene: TRBD1; J gene: TRBJ2-3; V gene: TRBV18; CDR3 DNA: TGTGCCAGCTCACCATGGTTGGGCAGGGGGCCAGATACGCAGTATTTT; CDR3 protein: CASSPWLGRGPDTQYF
clone size: -; D gene: -; J gene: TRBJ2-3; V gene: TRBV5-8; CDR3 DNA: TGTGCCAGCAGCCCAGTACTAAATACCGGGATCTTAGATACGCAGTATTTT; CDR3 protein: CASSPVLNTGILDTQYF
clone size: -; D gene: -; J gene: TRBJ1-2; V gene: TRBV9; CDR3 DNA: TGTGCCAGCAGCGTAGCGGACATAGGAATATATGGCTACACCTTC; CDR3 protein: CASSVADIGIYGYTF
clone size: -; D gene: TRBD1; J gene: TRBJ1-6; V gene: TRBV30; CDR3 DNA: TGTGCCTGGAGTTCCGGGACAGTAAATTCACCCCTCCACTTT; CDR3 protein: CAWSSGTVNSPLHF